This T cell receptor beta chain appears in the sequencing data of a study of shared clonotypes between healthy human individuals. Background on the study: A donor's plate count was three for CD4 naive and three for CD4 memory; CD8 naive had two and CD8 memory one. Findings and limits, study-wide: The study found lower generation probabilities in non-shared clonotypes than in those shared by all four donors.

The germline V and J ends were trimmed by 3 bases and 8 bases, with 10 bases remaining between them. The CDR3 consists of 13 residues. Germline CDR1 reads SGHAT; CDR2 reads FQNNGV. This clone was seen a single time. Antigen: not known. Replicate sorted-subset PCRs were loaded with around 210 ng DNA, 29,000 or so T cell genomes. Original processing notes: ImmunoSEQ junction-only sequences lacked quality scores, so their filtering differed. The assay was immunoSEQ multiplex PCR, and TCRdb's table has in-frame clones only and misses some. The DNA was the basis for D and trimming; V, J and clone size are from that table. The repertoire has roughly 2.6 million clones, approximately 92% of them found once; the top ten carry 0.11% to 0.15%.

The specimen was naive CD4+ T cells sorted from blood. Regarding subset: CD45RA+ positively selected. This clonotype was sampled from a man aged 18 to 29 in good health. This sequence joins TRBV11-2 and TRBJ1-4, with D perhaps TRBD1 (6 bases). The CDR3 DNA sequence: TGTGCCAGCAGCTTGCGGACAGACGAAAAACTGTTTTTT. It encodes CASSLRTDEKLFF.